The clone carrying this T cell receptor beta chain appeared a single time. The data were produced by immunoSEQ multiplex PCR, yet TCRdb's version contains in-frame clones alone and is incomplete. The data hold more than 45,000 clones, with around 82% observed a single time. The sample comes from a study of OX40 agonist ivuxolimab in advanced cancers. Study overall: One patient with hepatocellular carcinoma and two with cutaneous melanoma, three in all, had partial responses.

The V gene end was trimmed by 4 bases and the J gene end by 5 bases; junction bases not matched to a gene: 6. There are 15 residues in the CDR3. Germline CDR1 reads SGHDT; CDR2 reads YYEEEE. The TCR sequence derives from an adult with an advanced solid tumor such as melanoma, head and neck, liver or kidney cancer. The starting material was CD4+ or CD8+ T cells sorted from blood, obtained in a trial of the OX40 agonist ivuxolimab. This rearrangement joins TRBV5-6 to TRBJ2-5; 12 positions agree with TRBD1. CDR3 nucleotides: TGTGCCAGCAGCCCTGGGACAGGGGGCCGCGAGACCCAGTACTTC. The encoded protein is CASSPGTGGRETQYF.